The 13 T cell receptor beta chains given below trace back to one sample, sequenced in a study of OX40 agonist ivuxolimab in advanced cancers. The library was built by means of the immunoSEQ multiplex PCR assay. TCRdb holds this immuneACCESS table with in-frame rearrangements only. Some clones are missing; in checked studies, unresolved V genes explain under half, and the rest has no known cause. For this sample the table gives fewer than 85,000 clones, of which over 75% were detected only once. The ten largest clones capture 0.65% to 0.9% of the sample. Sequences were derived from CD4+ or CD8+ T cells sorted from blood, sampled in a trial of the OX40 agonist ivuxolimab. The receptors originated from an adult with an advanced solid tumor such as melanoma, head and neck, liver or kidney cancer.

The gene calls are TRBV10-3 and TRBJ2-5; 9 bases are shared with TRBD1. Looked up from germline, CDR1 is ENHRY and CDR2 is SYGVKD. The trim removed 6 bases at V and 1 base at J, leaving 6 bases unmatched. This CDR3 contains 15 residues. In DNA form, the CDR3 reads TGTGCCATCAGCGACCGGGACAGGGCCCAAGAGACCCAGTACTTC. As protein: CAISDRDRAQETQYF.

This rearrangement joins TRBV18 to TRBJ2-5, with 12 bases matching TRBD2. V trimming: 5 bases; J trimming: 2 bases; junction bases outside the gene matches: 12. The CDR3 totals 18 residues. CDR1 KGHSH and CDR2 LQKENI come from the germline V gene. CDR3 bases: TGTGCCAGCTCAGCCAAGCCAATTGGACTAGCGGGGCAAGAGACCCAGTACTTC. It codes for CASSAKPIGLAGQETQYF.

The rearrangement links TRBV11-2 to TRBJ1-5; tentatively, D is TRBD1 (6 bases). Germline values: CDR1 SGHAT, CDR2 FQNNGV. Between the trimmed V and J ends, which lost 5 bases and 1 base, there was a span of 12 bases. The CDR3 is 15 amino acids. CDR3 protein: CASSPGGPSNQPQHF. CDR3 in DNA: TGTGCCAGCAGCCCGGGGGGCCCGAGCAATCAGCCCCAGCATTTT. Looking up the rest from reference TRBV11-2 and TRBJ1-5 gives the full variable domain: EAGVAQSPRYKIIEKRQSVAFWCNPISGHATLYWYQQILGQGPKLLIQFQNNGVVDDSQLPKDRFSAERLKGVDSTLKIQPAKLEDSAVYLCASSPGGPSNQPQHFGDGTRLSIL.

The V and J genes are TRBV25-1 and TRBJ2-7; D assignment may be TRBD1 or TRBD2 (5 bases each). This CDR3 comprises 15 residues. Germline CDR1 and CDR2: MGHDK and SYGVNS. V was trimmed by 6 bases and J by 0 bases, leaving 15 bases between them. This CDR3 reads CASREVGTGSYEQYF. The CDR3 coding sequence is TGTGCCAGCAGGGAGGTGGGGACGGGCTCCTACGAGCAGTACTTC.

The chain employs TRBV2 and TRBJ1-5; D gene unclear. CDR3 length: 15 amino acids. Germline CDR1 SNHLY, CDR2 FYNNEI. Trimming took off 5 bases at V and 1 base at J, with 12 bases between the two ends. The CDR3 DNA follows: TGTGCCAGCAGTTATCAGGATGGGAGCAATCAGCCCCAGCATTTT. Protein product: CASSYQDGSNQPQHF.

V and J are TRBV5-1 and TRBJ2-5; D tentatively fits TRBD1 or TRBD2 (7 bases each). The CDR3 is 16 residues long. Per germline, CDR1 SGHRS and CDR2 YFSETQ. Trimming removed 0 bases at V and 6 bases at J, with 18 bases between. The CDR3: CASSLGYQGGRKTQYF. DNA for the CDR3: TGCGCCAGCAGCTTGGGATACCAGGGGGGGAGAAAGACCCAGTACTTC.

The J gene is TRBJ2-5, the V gene TRBV2, with TRBD1 identical over 7 bases. This CDR3 spans 13 amino acids. Trimming removed 9 bases from V and 3 bases from J; junction bases left unmatched: 7. Germline CDR1 is SNHLY and CDR2 is FYNNEI. The CDR3 protein is CASKSGTEETQYF. In DNA, the CDR3 is TGTGCCAGTAAATCCGGGACAGAAGAGACCCAGTACTTC.

The chain couples TRBV5-8 to TRBJ1-6; 7 bases match TRBD1. Germline V gene data show CDR1 as SGHTS and CDR2 as YDEGEE. This CDR3 is 15 amino acids long. V shed 7 bases, J shed 4 bases, and the junction held 8 bases outside the gene matches. In DNA form, the CDR3 reads TGTGCCAGCGCGACAGGGTGGTCATATAATTCACCCCTCCACTTT. Encoded protein: CASATGWSYNSPLHF. Using reference TRBV5-8 and TRBJ1-6 for the parts outside the CDR3, the full variable domain is EAGVTQSPTHLIKTRGQQATLRCSPISGHTSVYWYQQALGLGLQFLLWYDEGEERNRGNFPPRFSGRQFPNYSSELNVNALELEDSALYLCASATGWSYNSPLHFGNGTRLTVT.

This clone has only one observation. The genes are TRBV11-2 and TRBJ1-1, with D perhaps matching TRBD1 (5 bases). The CDR3 loop spans 17 amino acids. The germline gives CDR1 SGHAT, CDR2 FQNNGV. Trimming removed 4 bases at V and 0 bases at J, with 18 bases between. The CDR3: CASSSSPTAPMNTEAFF. Written as DNA, the CDR3 is TGTGCCAGCAGCTCATCGCCGACAGCTCCCATGAACACTGAAGCTTTCTTT.

The J gene is TRBJ2-3, the V gene TRBV6-5, with 7 bases lining up with TRBD1. J lost 6 bases, V lost 6 bases, and 12 bases had no gene match. The CDR3 has 15 residues. CDR1 is MNHEY and CDR2 is SVGAGI in the germline V gene. CDR3 protein: CASRATGYPLDTQYF. In nucleotides, the CDR3 is TGTGCCAGCAGAGCGACAGGGTATCCCCTGGATACGCAGTATTTT.

The chain uses TRBV7-9 and TRBJ1-1, with D hard to call. This CDR3 is 12 amino acids long. CDR1 and CDR2 from the germline V gene are SEHNR and FQNEAQ (reference sequence). V dropped 1 base and J dropped 8 bases, with 8 bases sitting between them. CDR3 amino acids: CASSLGDREAFF. The CDR3 region has the DNA TGTGCCAGCAGCTTAGGGGATAGAGAAGCTTTCTTT.

The rearrangement uses TRBV18 and TRBJ2-1, with TRBD2 matching over 9 bases. CDR1 is KGHSH and CDR2 is LQKENI in the germline V gene. Losses at the gene ends were 3 bases for V and 6 bases for J; bases not matched to a gene: 6. This CDR3 has 15 residues. CDR3 in amino acids: CASSPGLASVNEQFF. The CDR3 DNA sequence: TGTGCCAGCTCACCGGGACTAGCTTCGGTCAATGAGCAGTTCTTC.

The chain joins TRBV7-9 to TRBJ1-4, with 9 bases matching TRBD1. The V gene's germline CDR1 is SEHNR and CDR2 FQNEAQ (reference sequence). The J segment lost 5 bases and the V segment lost 5 bases, leaving 3 bases of the junction unmatched. The CDR3 totals 14 residues. CDR3 nucleotides: TGTGCCAGCAGCCCGGGACAGGGAAATGAAAAACTGTTTTTT. It specifies CASSPGQGNEKLFF. The variable domain in full, completed from reference TRBV7-9 and TRBJ1-4, reads DTGVSQNPRHKITKRGQNVTFRCDPISEHNRLYWYRQTLGQGPEFLTYFQNEAQLEKSRLLSDRFSAERPKGSFSTLEIQRTEQGDSAMYLCASSPGQGNEKLFFGSGTQLSVL.